The 7 T cell receptor beta chains given below trace back to one sample, sequenced in a study of control samples from healthy donors and cancer patients. The protocol was immunoSEQ multiplex PCR, while the TCRdb copy is restricted to in-frame clones and leaves out a portion. The sample yields 35,000 to 45,000 clones, approximately 82% seen once. Input material: blood. Receptors were obtained from a man between 60 and 70 years old in good health.

This chain uses TRBV5-1 with TRBJ2-5, with unresolved D. This CDR3 is 12 amino acids long. Germline V CDR1 and CDR2: SGHRS, YFSETQ. Trimming stripped 4 bases from V and 2 bases from J, with 6 bases between. CDR3 nucleotide sequence: TGCGCCAGCAGCCTCACTCAAGAGACCCAGTACTTC. Encoded protein: CASSLTQETQYF. Using reference TRBV5-1 and TRBJ2-5 for the parts outside the CDR3, the full variable domain is KAGVTQTPRYLIKTRGQQVTLSCSPISGHRSVSWYQQTPGQGLQFLFEYFSETQRNKGNFPGRFSGRQFSNSRSEMNVSTLELGDSALYLCASSLTQETQYFGPGTRLLVL.

V and J are TRBV2 and TRBJ1-6; no clear D. V lost 2 bases to trimming and J lost 13 bases, with 12 bases between them. CDR1 is SNHLY, CDR2 FYNNEI, per germline. The CDR3 sequence is 13 residues long. This CDR3 is CASSERSQRPLHF. CDR3 bases: TGTGCCAGCAGTGAACGTTCCCAAAGGCCCCTCCACTTT.

The chain combines TRBV5-1 with TRBJ1-4; no clear D gene. CDR3 length equals 16 residues. CDR1 and CDR2 from the germline V gene are SGHRS and YFSETQ. The V end lost 1 base, the J end lost 0 bases, and 10 bases lay between the germline ends. The chain's CDR3 is CASSLREITTNEKLFF. CDR3 DNA: TGCGCCAGCAGCTTGCGTGAAATTACAACTAATGAAAAACTGTTTTTT.

This clone was found a few times. V is TRBV9 and J is TRBJ2-3, with 8 nucleotides matching TRBD2. Germline assignment: CDR1 SGDLS and CDR2 YYNGEE. The CDR3 runs 15 residues. V lost 2 bases and J lost 3; bases outside the gene matches: 5. The CDR3 region has the DNA TGTGCCAGCAGCGTCCAACTAGCGGAAACAGATACGCAGTATTTT. Protein sequence: CASSVQLAETDTQYF.

V and J are TRBV5-4 and TRBJ2-5; D ambiguous. V gave up 1 base and J gave up 4 bases, with 11 bases separating them. The germline CDR1 and CDR2 sequences are SGHNT and YYREEE (reference sequence). The length of the CDR3 is 14 residues. CDR3 sequence (DNA): TGTGCCAGCAGCTTGTTAGTATCATCAGAGACCCAGTACTTC. Protein sequence: CASSLLVSSETQYF.

V is TRBV4-3 and J is TRBJ1-5; possible D gene TRBD1, 5 bases. The CDR3 sequence is 18 residues long. Trimming removed 3 bases at V and 2 bases at J, with 20 bases between. Per germline, CDR1 LGHNA and CDR2 YSLEER. The CDR3: CASSHSFEGWGGNQPQHF. The CDR3 nucleotides are TGCGCCAGCAGCCACTCCTTCGAAGGTTGGGGCGGCAATCAGCCCCAGCATTTT.

The J gene is TRBJ1-1, the V gene TRBV25-1; the D is unclear. CDR1 and CDR2 (germline): MGHDK, SYGVNS. V was trimmed by 4 bases and J by 9 bases, leaving 18 bases between them. The CDR3 consists of 14 residues. The CDR3 DNA reads TGTGCCAGCAGTGGGAGTGGCGCCTCCATGAAAGCTTTCTTT. This gives the protein CASSGSGASMKAFF.